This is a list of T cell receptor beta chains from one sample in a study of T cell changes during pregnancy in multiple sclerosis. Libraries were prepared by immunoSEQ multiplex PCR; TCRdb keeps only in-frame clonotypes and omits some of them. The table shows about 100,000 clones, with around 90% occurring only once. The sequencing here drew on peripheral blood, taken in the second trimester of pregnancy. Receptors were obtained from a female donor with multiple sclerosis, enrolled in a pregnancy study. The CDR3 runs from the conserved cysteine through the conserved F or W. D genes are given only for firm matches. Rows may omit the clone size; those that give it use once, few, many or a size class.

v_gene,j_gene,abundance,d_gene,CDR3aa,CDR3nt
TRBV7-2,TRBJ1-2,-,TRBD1,CASSSRTGYPGLDGYTF,TGTGCCAGCAGCTCCAGGACAGGGTATCCAGGGCTAGATGGCTACACCTTC
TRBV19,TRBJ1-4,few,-,CASKRQETNEKLFF,TGTGCCAGTAAGCGGCAGGAAACTAATGAAAAACTGTTTTTT
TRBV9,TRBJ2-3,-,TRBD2,CASSVESGGAVDTQYF,TGTGCCAGCAGCGTAGAGAGCGGGGGGGCCGTGGATACGCAGTATTTT
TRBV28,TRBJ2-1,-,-,CASSWAFSGLLTSSYNEQFF,TGTGCCAGCAGTTGGGCCTTTAGCGGCCTCCTAACGAGCTCCTACAATGAGCAGTTCTTC
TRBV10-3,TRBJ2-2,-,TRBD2,CATFGARGGPSAGELFF,TGTGCCACCTTTGGGGCCCGGGGAGGGCCCTCGGCCGGGGAGCTGTTTTTT
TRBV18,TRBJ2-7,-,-,CASSPQADYEQYF,TGTGCCAGCTCACCACAAGCGGACTACGAGCAGTACTTC
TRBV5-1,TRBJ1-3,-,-,CASSLSGSGNTIYF,TGCGCCAGCAGCTTGTCGGGAAGTGGAAACACCATATATTTT
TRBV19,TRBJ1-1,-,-,CASSDRPNTEAFF,TGTGCCAGTAGCGACAGACCGAACACTGAAGCTTTCTTT
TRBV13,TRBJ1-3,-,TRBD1,CASSPGQYTGNTIYF,TGTGCCAGCAGCCCGGGACAGTACACTGGAAACACCATATATTTT
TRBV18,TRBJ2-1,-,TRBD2,CASSPLRLAGGNNYNEQFF,TGTGCCAGCTCACCACTGAGACTAGCGGGAGGGAATAACTACAATGAGCAGTTCTTC
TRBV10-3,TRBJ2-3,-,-,CAISLWGDVSDTQYF,TGTGCCATCAGTTTGTGGGGGGACGTTTCAGATACGCAGTATTTT
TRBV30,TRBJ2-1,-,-,CAWSAPGGSHNEQFF,TGTGCCTGGAGCGCCCCGGGGGGCAGTCACAATGAGCAGTTCTTC
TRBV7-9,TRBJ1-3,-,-,CASSLDPSGSGNTIYF,TGTGCCAGCAGCTTAGATCCTTCCGGCTCTGGAAACACCATATATTTT
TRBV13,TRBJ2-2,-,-,CASSLRRAGELFF,TGTGCCAGCAGCTTGAGGCGGGCCGGGGAGCTGTTTTTT
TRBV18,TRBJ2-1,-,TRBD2,CASNALRTSNYNEQFF,TGTGCCAGCAACGCCCTCAGGACTAGCAACTACAATGAGCAGTTCTTC
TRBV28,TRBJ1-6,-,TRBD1,CASRWGQANSPLHF,TGTGCCAGCAGGTGGGGACAGGCAAATTCACCCCTCCACTTT
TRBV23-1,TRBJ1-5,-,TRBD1,CASSPTGNSNQPQHF,TGCGCCAGCAGTCCGACAGGGAATAGCAATCAGCCCCAGCATTTT
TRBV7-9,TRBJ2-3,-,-,CASSSTEPSVSSTDTQYF,TGTGCCAGCAGCTCGACGGAACCGAGCGTATCTAGCACAGATACGCAGTATTTT
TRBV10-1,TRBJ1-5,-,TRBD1,CASSGGKGQGHQPQHF,TGCGCCAGCAGCGGGGGGAAGGGACAGGGACACCAGCCCCAGCATTTT
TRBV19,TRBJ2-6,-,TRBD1,CASSVDRDSGANVLTF,TGTGCCAGTAGTGTCGACAGGGACTCTGGGGCCAACGTCCTGACTTTC
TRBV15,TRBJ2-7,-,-,CATSRHQSGSHEQYF,TGTGCCACCAGCAGGCACCAATCGGGGTCCCACGAGCAGTACTTC
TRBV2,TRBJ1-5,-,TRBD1,CASRGTGLSNQPQHF,TGTGCCAGCAGGGGGACAGGGTTGAGCAATCAGCCCCAGCATTTT
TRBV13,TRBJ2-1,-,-,CASSLADNEQFF,TGTGCCAGCAGCTTAGCTGACAATGAGCAGTTCTTC
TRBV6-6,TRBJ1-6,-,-,CASSYGQSSPLHF,TGTGCCAGCAGTTACGGACAATCTTCACCCCTCCACTTT
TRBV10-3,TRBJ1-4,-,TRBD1,CAISDGTEYEKLFF,TGTGCCATCAGCGATGGGACAGAATACGAAAAACTGTTTTTT
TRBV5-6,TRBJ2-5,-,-,CASSVQATQETQYF,TGTGCCAGCAGCGTACAGGCGACGCAAGAGACCCAGTACTTC
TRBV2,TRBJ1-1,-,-,CASRLIDRQYEAFF,TGTGCCAGCAGACTGATTGACAGACAGTATGAAGCTTTCTTT
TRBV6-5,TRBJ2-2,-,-,CASSYSLPGTGELFF,TGTGCCAGCAGTTACTCGTTGCCGGGCACCGGGGAGCTGTTTTTT
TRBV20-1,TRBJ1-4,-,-,CSARGGGKLFF,TGCAGTGCTAGAGGCGGGGGCAAACTGTTTTTT
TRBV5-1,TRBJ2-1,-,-,CASSRYGQYNEQFF,TGCGCCAGCAGCCGCTATGGACAGTACAATGAGCAGTTCTTC
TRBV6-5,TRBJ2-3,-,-,CASSRPGQSTDTQYF,TGTGCCAGCAGTAGACCGGGACAAAGCACAGATACGCAGTATTTT
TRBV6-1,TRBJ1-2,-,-,CASMTLFNYGYTF,TGTGCCAGCATGACACTGTTTAACTATGGCTACACCTTC
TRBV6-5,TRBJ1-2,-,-,CASGRGEGYTF,TGTGCCAGCGGGCGGGGAGAAGGCTACACCTTC